The 25 T cell receptor beta chains below were found in one sample sequenced in a study of blood T cell repertoires in COVID-19. TCRdb's table, derived via immunoSEQ multiplex PCR, lists solely in-frame clones and lacks some. The data show about 170,000 clones, more than 80% seen once. What was sequenced was PBMCs or T cells enriched from blood (not recorded which). These receptors came from a man between 50 and 59 years old who had recovered from COVID-19.

The chain links TRBV19 to TRBJ2-2, with TRBD1 identical over 7 bases. CDR1 is LNHDA and CDR2 is SQIVND in the germline V gene (reference sequence). V lost 2 bases, J lost 5 bases, and 14 bases stayed unmatched. This CDR3 has 18 amino acids. The CDR3 loop is CASSIQNRDRVFTGELFF. The DNA for the CDR3 is TGTGCCAGTAGTATACAAAACCGGGACAGAGTTTTTACCGGGGAGCTGTTTTTT.

V gene TRBV3-1 (or the pseudogene TRBV3-2) combines with J gene TRBJ1-2, with 9 bases matching TRBD1. The CDR3 totals 15 residues. Trimming took 4 bases from V and 6 from J; bases not matched to a gene: 9. CDR1 and CDR2 from the germline V gene are LGHDT and YNNKEL (reference sequence). The CDR3 nucleotides are TGTGCCAGCAGCCTCCACAGGGGGCTGAAGGATGGCTACACCTTC. This encodes CASSLHRGLKDGYTF.

The CDR3 protein is CASSLYAGGARQPQHF. For the CDR3, the DNA is TGTGCCAGCAGCTTGTATGCAGGGGGCGCGCGGCAGCCCCAGCATTTT. The rearrangement uses TRBV5-6 and TRBJ1-5; 8 bases line up with TRBD1. The germline gives CDR1 SGHDT, CDR2 YYEEEE. The CDR3 is made up of 16 amino acids. V dropped 1 base and J dropped 7; count of bases not matched to a gene: 10.

The chain couples TRBV5-6 to TRBJ2-2; 7 bases fit TRBD1. There are 16 residues in the CDR3. Losses at the gene ends were 2 bases for V and 1 base for J; bases not matched to a gene: 5. In germline, CDR1 is SGHDT, CDR2 YYEEEE. The CDR3 is CASSFSWDRNTGELFF. CDR3 DNA sequence: TGTGCCAGCAGCTTTAGTTGGGACAGGAACACCGGGGAGCTGTTTTTT.

The V and J genes are TRBV11-3 and TRBJ1-1; no definite D call. With 3 bases removed from V and 1 base from J, the gap between germline ends came to 6 bases. CDR3 size: 13 residues. Germline CDR1 and CDR2: SGHNT and YENEEA. For the CDR3, the DNA is TGTGCCAGCAGCTTTGGCTGGAACACTGAAGCTTTCTTT. Its protein product is CASSFGWNTEAFF.

This chain links TRBV18 with TRBJ2-1; 9 bases are shared with TRBD2. The junction had 8 bases not matched to a gene; V was cut back by 6 bases and J by 8 bases. From germline, CDR1 is KGHSH and CDR2 LQKENI. CDR3 length: 14 residues. The CDR3 sequence: CASSPGTSKYEQFF. CDR3 nucleotides: TGTGCCAGCTCCCCCGGGACTAGCAAATATGAGCAGTTCTTC.

The CDR3 nucleotides read TGTGCCAGCAGTTTATACCCCTTGATTTCCGCACGCGGATTAGACACTGAAGCTTTCTTT. Residues: CASSLYPLISARGLDTEAFF. This chain joins TRBV27 and TRBJ1-1; D uncertain. The CDR3 consists of 20 residues. V was cut by 1 base and J by 3 bases, with 27 bases left in between. Germline assignment: CDR1 MNHEY and CDR2 SMNVEV (reference sequence).

This chain uses TRBV29-1 with TRBJ1-1; 7 nucleotides agree with TRBD1. Germline V gene lookup returns CDR1 SQVTM and CDR2 ANQGSEA. The CDR3 length is 12 residues. The junction had 3 bases not matched to a gene; V was cut back by 7 bases and J by 1 base. This CDR3 reads CSGGQRNTEAFF. The CDR3 region has the DNA TGCAGCGGGGGACAGAGGAACACTGAAGCTTTCTTT.

The CDR3 nucleotides are TGTGCCAGCAGCTTAACGTTAGAGGGATATGGCTACACCTTC. This codes for CASSLTLEGYGYTF. This sequence joins TRBV7-2 and TRBJ1-2; no clear D gene. Germline lookup yields CDR1 SGHTA and CDR2 FQGNSA. Between the trimmed V and J ends, which lost 2 bases and 5 bases, there was a span of 12 bases. The CDR3 spans 14 residues. The full variable domain, with the rest looked up from reference TRBV7-2 and TRBJ1-2, is GAGVSQSPSNKVTEKGKDVELRCDPISGHTALYWYRQSLGQGLEFLIYFQGNSAPDKSGLPSDRFSAERTGGSVSTLTIQRTQQEDSAVYLCASSLTLEGYGYTFGSGTRLTVV.

This chain links TRBV29-1 with TRBJ1-1; D ambiguous. Germline V gene sequence: CDR1 SQVTM, CDR2 ANQGSEA. Trimming took 3 bases from V and 10 from J, leaving 15 bases between them. The CDR3 is 12 residues long. The CDR3 bases are TGCAGCGTTGAGGGTTGGGGAGGAGGAGCTTTCTTT. It translates to CSVEGWGGGAFF. Complete variable domain (other parts from reference TRBV29-1 and TRBJ1-1): SAVISQKPSRDICQRGTSLTIQCQVDSQVTMMFWYRQQPGQSLTLIATANQGSEATYESGFVIDKFPISRPNLTFSTLTVSNMSPEDSSIYLCSVEGWGGGAFFGQGTRLTVV.

The rearrangement uses TRBV7-8 and TRBJ2-7; unclear D gene. Germline V gene lookup returns CDR1 SGHVS and CDR2 FQNEAQ. V was pared by 5 bases and J by 7 bases, with 9 bases between. This CDR3 spans 11 amino acids. CDR3 nucleotide sequence: TGTGCCAGCAGCCCCGACACTGAGCAGTACTTC. Its translation is CASSPDTEQYF.

V gene TRBV9 combines with J gene TRBJ2-1; D is perhaps TRBD2 (7 bases). CDR1 SGDLS and CDR2 YYNGEE come from the germline V gene. Deletions cut 0 bases from V and 5 bases from J, with 12 bases between. The CDR3 length is 15 residues. The CDR3 region is CASSVEAGAHNEQFF. CDR3 bases: TGTGCCAGCAGCGTAGAGGCGGGGGCCCACAATGAGCAGTTCTTC.

This clone showed up just once. The chain employs TRBV4-1 and TRBJ1-2, with D hard to call. Deletions cut 0 bases from V and 0 bases from J, with 8 bases between. Germline loops: CDR1 MGHRA, CDR2 YSYEKL. The CDR3 has 15 amino acids. CDR3 DNA sequence: TGCGCCAGCAGCCAAGATCGGTACGCTAACTATGGCTACACCTTC. The encoded protein is CASSQDRYANYGYTF.

The chain couples TRBV5-1 to TRBJ2-7; 10 nucleotides align to TRBD2. CDR1 is SGHRS and CDR2 is YFSETQ in the germline V gene. The trim removed 1 base at V and 6 bases at J, leaving 4 bases unmatched. CDR3 length equals 14 residues. The CDR3 DNA reads TGCGCCAGCAGCTTGTCTAGCGGGGGATTCGAGCAGTACTTC. Protein sequence: CASSLSSGGFEQYF.

The CDR3, as DNA: TGTGCCAGTAGGGAGACGTTCGCTGAAGCTTTCTTT. This codes for CASRETFAEAFF. The chain joins TRBV19 to TRBJ1-1; D call uncertain. CDR1 and CDR2 (germline): LNHDA, SQIVND (reference sequence). The CDR3 runs 12 residues. The germline V and J ends were trimmed by 6 bases and 6 bases, with 11 bases remaining between them.

The chain is built from TRBV9 and TRBJ1-2, with a possible D match to TRBD1 (5 bases). CDR1 is SGDLS, CDR2 YYNGEE, per germline. The CDR3 length is 14 residues. Trimming removed 0 bases at V and 4 bases at J, with 10 bases between. The CDR3 sequence: CASSVAPGIYGYTF. CDR3 nucleotide sequence: TGTGCCAGCAGCGTAGCTCCAGGGATCTATGGCTACACCTTC.

There are many counts of this clone. The chain employs TRBV18 and TRBJ1-1, with TRBD1 matching 8 bases. V lost 8 bases to trimming and J lost 6 bases; unmatched junction nucleotides: 11. CDR1 and CDR2 from the germline V gene are KGHSH and LQKENI. The CDR3 runs to 14 residues. As DNA, the CDR3 is TGTGCCAGCACCGGACAGGGTTACTTCGCTGAAGCTTTCTTT. Its translation: CASTGQGYFAEAFF.

The chain links TRBV23-1 to TRBJ1-4, with 9 bases fitting TRBD1. TRBV23-1 falls under the ORF class, with uncertain function. The junction had 10 bases not matched to a gene; V was cut back by 3 bases and J by 8 bases. The CDR3 is made up of 16 amino acids. The CDR3 sequence is CASSHRDRVGREKLFF. The CDR3 DNA sequence: TGCGCCAGCAGTCACCGGGACAGGGTAGGTCGCGAAAAACTGTTTTTT.

The chain combines TRBV7-9 with TRBJ2-7, with D tentatively TRBD2 (6 bases). CDR1 and CDR2 from the germline V gene are SEHNR and FQNEAQ (reference sequence). Trimming cost V 7 bases and J 7 bases, with 20 bases left between them. This CDR3 spans 14 amino acids. The CDR3 nucleotides read TGTGCCAGCACCGTAGGGCAGGGAGGTGGAGAGCAGTACTTC. Protein product: CASTVGQGGGEQYF.

The count of this clone is one. V and J are TRBV5-4 and TRBJ1-6; 9 bases align to TRBD1. CDR3 length: 15 amino acids. Germline V gives CDR1 SGHNT, CDR2 YYREEE (reference sequence). V gave up 0 bases and J gave up 10 bases; unmatched junction bases: 5. The DNA of the CDR3 is TGTGCCAGCAGCTTGGTGGGGACAGGGCGGTCACCCCTCCACTTT. It yields the protein CASSLVGTGRSPLHF. Full variable domain (outside the CDR3, taken from reference TRBV5-4 and TRBJ1-6): ETGVTQSPTHLIKTRGQQVTLRCSSQSGHNTVSWYQQALGQGPQFIFQYYREEENGRGNFPPRFSGLQFPNYSSELNVNALELDDSALYLCASSLVGTGRSPLHFGNGTRLTVT.

The chain combines TRBV7-9 with TRBJ1-6, with a weak D call TRBD1 (5 bases). CDR3 length equals 15 residues. The germline V and J ends were trimmed by 1 base and 7 bases, with 11 bases remaining between them. In germline, CDR1 is SEHNR, CDR2 FQNEAQ (reference sequence). The CDR3 DNA reads as TGTGCCAGCAGCTTAGTGTCCGGGGGGAATTCACCCCTCCACTTT. It translates to CASSLVSGGNSPLHF.

This sequence joins TRBV5-1 and TRBJ2-7; a weak D match, TRBD2 (5 bases). CDR1 SGHRS and CDR2 YFSETQ come from the germline V gene. This CDR3 is built from 14 residues. V lost 4 bases and J lost 4, with 15 bases in between. CDR3 sequence (DNA): TGCGCCAGCAGCGGATCACCGGGATCGTACGAGCAGTACTTC. Its translation is CASSGSPGSYEQYF.

This chain joins TRBV27 and TRBJ1-5, with 8 bases that match TRBD1. Per the germline V gene, CDR1 is MNHEY and CDR2 is SMNVEV (reference sequence). With V trimmed by 7 bases and J by 3 bases, 5 bases remained unmatched. This CDR3 has 14 residues. The CDR3 loop reads CASNDRGYNQPQHF. The CDR3 bases are TGTGCCAGCAACGACAGGGGATACAATCAGCCCCAGCATTTT.

The chain employs TRBV27 and TRBJ1-5; 7 bases map to TRBD1. Losses at the gene ends were 3 bases for V and 10 bases for J; bases not matched to a gene: 18. Germline lookup yields CDR1 MNHEY and CDR2 SMNVEV (reference sequence). The CDR3 extends over 17 amino acids. The CDR3 loop reads CASSFPADRASDPPQHF. The CDR3 bases are TGTGCCAGCAGTTTCCCAGCTGACAGGGCCTCGGACCCCCCCCAGCATTTT.

V gene TRBV15 combines with J gene TRBJ2-3; 10 bases line up with TRBD2. This CDR3 region has 14 residues. Germline CDR1 is LNHNV and CDR2 is YYDKDF (reference sequence). Germline trimming cut 6 bases from V and 4 bases from J; bases unmatched to any gene: 4. CDR3 DNA sequence: TGTGCCACCAGACTTAGCGGGGGGCCAGATACGCAGTATTTT. This codes for CATRLSGGPDTQYF.